This T cell receptor beta chain was captured in a study of blood T cell repertoires in COVID-19. Repertoires were generated with immunoSEQ multiplex PCR, while TCRdb's copy carries only in-frame clones and drops some. The sample lists roughly 91,000 clones; roughly 89% were seen once. Note on this clone: The same CDR3 arises from other DNA sequences in this sample as well.

CDR3 size: 11 residues. V lost 5 bases and J 5 bases, leaving 6 bases between the germline ends. Germline V gene data show CDR1 as MNHEY and CDR2 as SVGAGI. This TCR came from a man aged 65 to 85 with active or convalescent COVID-19. Sequenced input: peripheral blood. The V call is TRBV6-5, the J call TRBJ2-5; the D is unclear. CDR3: CASSTRETQYF. CDR3 DNA sequence: TGTGCCAGCAGTACCCGGGAGACCCAGTACTTC.